The T cell receptor beta chain described here comes from a study of T cells in localized non-small cell lung cancer. Libraries were prepared by immunoSEQ multiplex PCR; TCRdb keeps only in-frame clonotypes and omits some of them. The repertoire consists of 45,000 to 70,000 clones, with about nine tenths occurring once and the leading ten covering approximately 5.2%. Overall study findings and caveats: Out of the top 100 tumor clones, a median around 50 were seen in adjacent lung. The study sequenced only one region of the tumor. As a result, intratumor heterogeneity could not be excluded and remains possible. Elevated circulating T cell density in blood was associated with longer overall survival. There was higher T cell clonality in uninvolved adjacent lung than in tumor, and it was highest there.

This clone was detected only once. Its target is unknown. This CDR3 contains 12 residues. Trimming left V 10 bases short and J 6 bases short, with 13 bases between. Germline assignment: CDR1 SGHTA and CDR2 FQGNSA. Sequencing used peripheral blood, obtained before any cancer treatment. The rearrangement joins TRBV7-2 to TRBJ2-1; a weak D match, TRBD2 (5 bases). The sequence was obtained from a woman aged 35-75 years with stage I lung adenocarcinoma. The CDR3 loop reads CAISYTSNEQFF. The CDR3, as DNA: TGTGCCATCAGTTATACTAGCAATGAGCAGTTCTTC.